This T cell receptor beta chain derives from a study of T cells in localized non-small cell lung cancer. Note on this clone: Its antigen is as yet unknown.

The repertoire was sequenced with immunoSEQ multiplex PCR; TCRdb's copy has only in-frame clones and lacks some. The top ten hold roughly 9.8% of the sample, which has 75,000 to 85,000 clones, approximately 80% seen once. Study-wide findings and caveats: Median detection of top 100 tumor clones in adjacent lung was 57 clones. A higher density of T cells in blood coincided with extended overall survival.

The CDR3 is 15 residues long. The germline V gene encodes CDR1 LNHDA and CDR2 SQIVND (reference sequence). The V gene lost 1 base and the J gene lost 3 bases, with 10 bases spanning the gap. Material: peripheral blood, obtained before any cancer treatment. This receptor was obtained from a female donor of 60 years or more with stage I lung adenocarcinoma. The chain carries TRBV19 and TRBJ2-1, with D possibly matching TRBD1 (6 bases). In DNA form, the CDR3 reads TGTGCCAGTAGTATAGGGCAGGGGCTCTACAATGAGCAGTTCTTC. Translated, it gives CASSIGQGLYNEQFF. Drawing the rest from reference TRBV19 and TRBJ2-1, the complete variable domain is DGGITQSPKYLFRKEGQNVTLSCEQNLNHDAMYWYRQDPGQGLRLIYYSQIVNDFQKGDIAEGYSVSREKKESFPLTVTSAQKNPTAFYLCASSIGQGLYNEQFFGPGTRLTVL.